This T cell receptor beta chain derives from a study of somatic mutations in cytotoxic T cells in rheumatoid arthritis. Whole-study context: Several of the V beta antibody-stained T-cell populations were flow-sorted at nearly 100% purity; V beta1+ cells were among them and were sequenced for TCRB.

This clone was seen only a few times. This CDR3 contains 16 residues. V lost 4 bases and J 0 bases, leaving 16 bases between the germline ends. CDR1 is SNHLY, CDR2 FYNNEI, per germline. Profiling relied on immunoSEQ multiplex PCR, and the TCRdb table lists in-frame clones only, not all of them. The sample includes 15,000 to 20,000 clones, under 80% seen only once; the top ten take roughly 5.2%. This rearrangement joins TRBV2 to TRBJ2-7; weak D call: TRBD2 (5 bases). The sequencing sample was made of CD8+ T cells sorted from blood. This sequence originates from a man in his 60s in good health. CDR3 protein: CASSGPEAAGSYEQYF. In DNA, the CDR3 is TGTGCCAGCAGTGGTCCGGAGGCTGCCGGCTCCTACGAGCAGTACTTC. Full variable domain (remainder filled in from reference TRBV2 and TRBJ2-7): EPEVTQTPSHQVTQMGQEVILRCVPISNHLYFYWYRQILGQKVEFLVSFYNNEISEKSEIFDDQFSVERPDGSNFTLKIRSTKLEDSAMYFCASSGPEAAGSYEQYFGPGTRLTVT.